Following are 32 T cell receptor beta chains from one sample sequenced in a study of blood T cells in healthy people across ages (dated by TCRdb to 2014 to 2015). The library relied on 5' RACE. Instrument on record: Illumina HiSeq 2500. A second PCR of about 7 to 12 cycles was performed with a sample-barcoded 5' primer and a J-beta primer mix. Using fastp trimming at Q25 and MiXCR clonotype assembly, TCRdb reanalyzed the public sequencing data and kept in-frame beta chains. Rows with a matching CDR3 protein are joined into one entry that keeps the most common DNA and genes. The sample includes over 500,000 distinct CDR3 sequences, with roughly a quarter observed a single time. The top ten clonotypes cover approximately 3.7% of the sample. The sample also formed part of further work on T cells of mothers and their children.

Sequenced input: blood. The receptors stem from a boy between 2 and 10 years old in good health.

This clonotype was seen more than once but under ten times. The chain carries TRBV25-1 and TRBJ2-7; weak D call: TRBD1 (6 bases). Germline assignment: CDR1 MGHDK and CDR2 SYGVNS. There are 15 residues in the CDR3. The V and J ends lost 5 bases and 1 base respectively, with 15 bases between them. Here the CDR3 reads CASSSDRLYSYEQYF. The DNA for the CDR3 is TGTGCCAGCAGTTCAGACAGGTTATATTCCTACGAGCAGTACTTC.

The rearrangement joins TRBV12-3 or TRBV12-4 to TRBJ2-3, with TRBD2 matching 7 bases. CDR3 length: 15 amino acids. V was clipped by 6 bases and J by 5 bases; unmatched bases: 11. The CDR3 nucleotides are TGTGCCAGCAGGCTTCGGGCGGGGGAAGGAGATACGCAGTATTTT. It translates to CASRLRAGEGDTQYF.

This chain uses TRBV11-3 with TRBJ2-1; D may be TRBD1 or TRBD2 (5 bases each). This CDR3 comprises 20 residues. Germline CDR1 reads SGHNT; CDR2 reads YENEEA. V lost 1 base to trimming and J lost 6 bases, with 28 bases between them. CDR3: CASSLGTMGPQPTFRNEQFF. The CDR3, as DNA: TGTGCCAGCAGCTTAGGTACTATGGGACCCCAGCCGACATTTCGCAATGAGCAGTTCTTC.

This clonotype showed up just once. This may arise from a read error, as a much more abundant clone is one base away. The chain's CDR3 is CTSSLGVREDYNEQFF. In DNA form, the CDR3 reads TGTACCAGCAGCTTAGGAGTACGGGAGGACTACAATGAGCAGTTCTTC. This chain connects TRBV5-6 to TRBJ2-1, with TRBD2 matching 7 bases. CDR3 length: 16 amino acids. Germline V lookup: CDR1 SGHDT, CDR2 YYEEEE.

V usage is TRBV30 and J usage is TRBJ2-1; 11 bases map to TRBD2. CDR3 length: 14 amino acids. Germline V gene data show CDR1 as GTSNPN and CDR2 as SVGIG (reference sequence). The V and J ends lost 3 bases and 7 bases, in that order; junction bases with no gene match: 5. CDR3 protein: CAWRVGLAVNEQFF. The CDR3 nucleotides are TGTGCCTGGAGGGTGGGACTAGCGGTAAATGAGCAGTTCTTC.

The rearrangement links TRBV5-1 to TRBJ2-5, with a weak D call TRBD2 (6 bases). Germline V gene data show CDR1 as SGHRS and CDR2 as YFSETQ. There are 17 residues in the CDR3. Trimming pared 2 bases from V and 5 bases from J, leaving 22 bases between. The CDR3 reads CASSLLLGGDRFETQYF. CDR3 DNA sequence: TGCGCCAGCAGCTTACTCTTAGGAGGGGATCGGTTCGAGACCCAGTACTTC.

The V gene is TRBV5-1, the J gene TRBJ1-5, with 8 bases that match TRBD1. After removal of 4 bases from V and 0 bases from J, the junction contained 3 bases not matched to a gene. The CDR3 is 15 residues long. The germline gives CDR1 SGHRS, CDR2 YFSETQ. CDR3 sequence: CASSTGQGSNQPQHF. The CDR3 DNA follows: TGCGCCAGCAGCACCGGACAGGGTAGCAATCAGCCCCAGCATTTT.

The chain has TRBV7-2 and TRBJ2-7, with 12 bases lining up with TRBD2. CDR3 size: 14 residues. Germline V CDR1 and CDR2: SGHTA, FQGNSA. Unmatched junction bases numbered 5, after V lost 5 bases and J lost 6 bases. The CDR3 here is CASSPSGRAGEQYF. The CDR3 DNA follows: TGTGCCAGCAGCCCTAGCGGGAGGGCTGGCGAGCAGTACTTC.

The chain recombines TRBV7-2 with TRBJ2-7; D assignment may be TRBD1 or TRBD2 (5 bases each). V lost 5 bases and J lost 6, with 11 bases in between. Germline V gives CDR1 SGHTA, CDR2 FQGNSA. The CDR3 sequence is 12 residues long. The CDR3 protein is CASSRGTAEQYF. The DNA of the CDR3 is TGTGCCAGCAGCCGAGGGACGGCCGAGCAGTACTTC.

This clonotype has more than one count but fewer than ten. The rearrangement links TRBV11-3 to TRBJ2-5; 7 bases match TRBD2. The J call may be incorrect, as the DNA end agrees better with TRBJ2-1. The length of the CDR3 is 14 residues. The germline V gene has CDR1 SGHNT and CDR2 YENEEA. The CDR3 protein is CASSPGLVGNEQFF. DNA of the CDR3: TGTGCCAGCAGCCCCGGACTAGTCGGCAATGAGCAGTTCTTC.

The V and J genes are TRBV5-5 and TRBJ2-7, with a possible D match to TRBD1 (6 bases). Trimming took off 4 bases at V and 2 bases at J, with 25 bases between the two ends. The CDR3 runs to 18 residues. Per the germline V gene, CDR1 is SGHKS and CDR2 is YYEKEE (reference sequence). The CDR3 reads CASSLRDIALLPTYEQYF. The CDR3 region has the DNA TGTGCCAGCAGCCTCCGGGACATCGCTCTATTACCCACCTACGAGCAGTACTTC.

This clonotype has more than one count but fewer than ten. The chain carries TRBV11-2 and TRBJ2-7; no clear D. The V end lost 5 bases, the J end lost 0 bases, and 8 bases lay between the germline ends. The CDR3 totals 13 residues. Germline loops: CDR1 SGHAT, CDR2 FQNNGV. CDR3 coding DNA: TGTGCCAGCAGCGAGTCCTACTCCTACGAGCAGTACTTC. Translated: CASSESYSYEQYF.

The J gene is TRBJ1-2, the V gene TRBV29-1; D gene unclear. This CDR3 is built from 10 residues. From germline, CDR1 is SQVTM and CDR2 ANQGSEA. Trimming stripped 5 bases from V and 8 bases from J, with 9 bases between. This CDR3 reads CSVYEGGYTF. The CDR3 DNA sequence: TGCAGCGTTTACGAGGGAGGCTACACCTTC.

Comments on this clonotype: One end of the junction does not line up with germline, which may come from a read error. This chain links TRBV5-5 with TRBJ2-1, with D perhaps matching TRBD2 (5 bases). The CDR3 has 11 residues. Germline V gives CDR1 SGHKS, CDR2 YYEKEE (reference sequence). The CDR3 is CASSLVLSEVF. Written as DNA, the CDR3 is TGTGCCAGCAGCTTGGTCCTTTCGGAGGTCTTC.

This clonotype was seen a few times. The V and J genes are TRBV5-1 and TRBJ1-1, with D hard to call. There are 13 residues in the CDR3. V was shortened by 3 bases and J by 0 bases, with 6 bases between the two germline ends. Germline V lookup: CDR1 SGHRS, CDR2 YFSETQ. The CDR3 spells CASSSSMNTEAFF. For the CDR3, the DNA is TGCGCCAGCAGCTCCTCCATGAACACTGAAGCTTTCTTT.

The rearrangement links TRBV6-1 to TRBJ1-2, with a possible D match to TRBD1 (5 bases). Germline lookup yields CDR1 MNHNS and CDR2 SASEGT. The length of the CDR3 is 13 residues. V shed 6 bases and J shed 4 bases, with 12 bases lying between them. The CDR3 loop reads CASSGTDLYGYTF. The CDR3 nucleotides are TGTGCCAGCAGCGGGACTGATCTCTATGGCTACACCTTC.

The V and J genes are TRBV27 and TRBJ2-5; 10 bases match TRBD2. The V gene end was trimmed by 3 bases and the J gene end by 9 bases; junction bases not matched to a gene: 7. Germline V gene lookup returns CDR1 MNHEY and CDR2 SMNVEV (reference sequence). The CDR3 loop spans 14 amino acids. The CDR3 DNA is TGTGCCAGCAGTTTCGCAGCGGGAGGGCGGGCCCAGTACTTC. The encoded protein is CASSFAAGGRAQYF.

The J gene is TRBJ2-1, the V gene TRBV24-1; possible D gene TRBD1, 5 bases. This CDR3 spans 15 amino acids. The V and J ends lost 4 bases and 0 bases respectively, with 9 bases between them. Per the germline V gene, CDR1 is KGHDR and CDR2 is SFDVKD. CDR3 sequence: CATSEGQSSYNEQFF. For the CDR3, the DNA is TGTGCCACCAGTGAAGGACAAAGCTCCTACAATGAGCAGTTCTTC.

This clonotype was counted ten times or more. The chain carries TRBV12-3 or TRBV12-4 and TRBJ2-1; D not resolved. This CDR3 contains 18 residues. V lost 6 bases, J lost 0 bases, and 21 bases lay in between. The CDR3 loop reads CASSPGRFRPSSYNEQFF. DNA of the CDR3: TGTGCCAGCAGCCCCGGACGTTTCCGGCCCAGCTCCTACAATGAGCAGTTCTTC.

This clonotype was counted only a few times. The rearrangement joins TRBV2 to TRBJ1-2; 8 positions agree with TRBD1. The germline V gene encodes CDR1 SNHLY and CDR2 FYNNEI. The CDR3 contains 13 residues. Germline trimming cut 8 bases from V and 5 bases from J; bases unmatched to any gene: 7. This CDR3 reads CASGDRGSYGYTF. The DNA of the CDR3 is TGTGCCAGCGGAGACAGGGGTAGTTATGGCTACACCTTC.

This clonotype was seen a few times. The chain has TRBV24-1 and TRBJ2-5; D might be TRBD1 or TRBD2, each matching 5 bases. The closer fit of TRBJ2-7 to the DNA end suggests the J call may be wrong. The CDR3 is 12 amino acids. From germline, CDR1 is KGHDR and CDR2 SFDVKD. The CDR3 reads CAPRRGPYEQYF. The CDR3 DNA reads as TGTGCCCCGAGAAGGGGACCCTACGAGCAGTACTTC.

The V and J genes are TRBV21-1 and TRBJ2-1; TRBD1 reflects the table's D call only, with no check against the DNA. TRBV21-1 is given as a pseudogene. The CDR3 length is 16 residues. CDR3 sequence (DNA): TGTGCCAGCAGCAAGGCGCGGGGGGCCGTTTGCAATGAGCAGTTCTTC. Amino acids: CASSKARGAVCNEQFF.

The chain links TRBV6-1 to TRBJ2-2; 8 bases match TRBD1. V was clipped by 2 bases and J by 6 bases; unmatched bases: 17. This CDR3 comprises 19 residues. CDR1 MNHNS and CDR2 SASEGT come from the germline V gene. The CDR3 sequence: CASSEIPPGQGFPPGELFF. The CDR3 DNA reads as TGTGCCAGCAGTGAAATCCCGCCCGGACAGGGATTCCCCCCCGGGGAGCTGTTTTTT.

This clonotype has more than one count but fewer than ten. The CDR3 reads CASSYSGQGDTQYF. CDR3 DNA sequence: TGTGCCAGCAGTTACTCCGGACAGGGAGATACGCAGTATTTT. The chain recombines TRBV6-6 with TRBJ2-3; 8 bases match TRBD1. V lost 0 bases, J lost 5 bases, and 1 base stayed unmatched. Germline-derived CDR1 and CDR2 are MNHNY and SVGAGI (reference sequence). This CDR3 spans 14 amino acids.

This clonotype was picked up a small number of times. The chain combines TRBV7-2 with TRBJ2-7; the D is unclear. V dropped 5 bases and J dropped 7 bases, with 12 bases sitting between them. Germline-derived CDR1 and CDR2 are SGHTA and FQGNSA. The CDR3 has 12 residues. The CDR3 is CASSQSFGEQYF. DNA of the CDR3: TGTGCCAGCAGCCAATCCTTCGGGGAGCAGTACTTC.

J is TRBJ2-7 and V is TRBV20-1, with D perhaps being TRBD1 or TRBD2 (5 bases each). V was clipped by 5 bases and J by 2 bases, with 13 bases between them. This CDR3 has 13 amino acids. The germline CDR1 and CDR2 sequences are DFQATT and SNEGSKA (reference sequence). The CDR3 sequence: CSAPGRRPYEQYF. Written as DNA, the CDR3 is TGCAGTGCTCCGGGACGGAGACCCTACGAGCAGTACTTC.

V usage is TRBV6-2 or TRBV6-3 and J usage is TRBJ2-1, with a tentative D call TRBD2 (6 bases). In germline, CDR1 is MNHEY, CDR2 SVGEGT. Trimming shortened V by 0 bases and J by 8 bases, and 17 bases separated the two germline ends. The CDR3 is 16 residues long. The CDR3 DNA reads TGTGCCAGCAGTTACTCGAAACTAGCAAGATTACATGAGCAGTTCTTC. Protein sequence: CASSYSKLARLHEQFF.

The J gene is TRBJ1-1, the V gene TRBV6-5; unclear D gene. Trimming left V 3 bases short and J 6 bases short, with 14 bases between. This CDR3 is built from 14 residues. Germline CDR1 is MNHEY and CDR2 is SVGAGI. The CDR3 region has the DNA TGTGCCAGCAGTTATCATCTGGAAAACCCTGAAGCTTTCTTT. It yields the protein CASSYHLENPEAFF.

The table lists this clonotype with a few counts. CDR3 bases: TGTGCCAGCAGCTTTGGGACAGGATTAACTAATGAAAAACTGTTTTTT. This codes for CASSFGTGLTNEKLFF. The genes are TRBV7-6 and TRBJ1-4; 8 bases line up with TRBD1. From germline, CDR1 is SGHVS and CDR2 FNYEAQ. The V gene end was trimmed by 3 bases and the J gene end by 1 base; junction bases not matched to a gene: 4. The CDR3 is made up of 16 amino acids.

The rearrangement uses TRBV7-2 and TRBJ2-5, with D perhaps TRBD2 (6 bases). Germline CDR1 and CDR2: SGHTA and FQGNSA. V was pared by 2 bases and J by 11 bases, with 30 bases between. This CDR3 contains 18 residues. CDR3 region: CASSLRPMEGSVSGEQYF. DNA for the CDR3: TGTGCCAGCAGCTTACGCCCGATGGAGGGAAGCGTTTCGGGGGAGCAGTACTTC.

The chain recombines TRBV7-2 with TRBJ2-5, with 11 bases that match TRBD2. Germline loops: CDR1 SGHTA, CDR2 FQGNSA. V lost 2 bases, J lost 5 bases, and 10 bases stayed unmatched. The CDR3 contains 17 residues. The CDR3 spells CASSLRGLAASLETQYF. CDR3 DNA sequence: TGTGCCAGCAGCTTACGGGGACTAGCGGCCTCCCTGGAGACCCAGTACTTC.

This clonotype appeared a few times. The rearrangement joins TRBV28 to TRBJ2-5; no firm D call. This CDR3 contains 16 residues. Looked up from germline, CDR1 is MDHEN and CDR2 is SYDVKM. Trimming stripped 5 bases from V and 5 bases from J, with 21 bases between. The CDR3 spells CASSLLFGLARETQYF. DNA of the CDR3: TGTGCCAGCAGTCTCCTGTTCGGGCTTGCACGGGAGACCCAGTACTTC.